These 3 T cell receptor beta chains were all obtained from the same sample, sequenced in a study of blood T cell repertoires in COVID-19. The method was immunoSEQ multiplex PCR; TCRdb's version includes in-frame clones alone and lacks a portion of them. The data hold about 150,000 clones, with roughly nine tenths observed a single time. Sequencing input: peripheral blood. Source of these receptors: a woman in her seventies with acute or convalescent COVID-19.

The V call is TRBV6-2 or TRBV6-3, the J call TRBJ2-3, with 12 bases lining up with TRBD2. With V trimmed by 5 bases and J by 3 bases, 6 bases remained unmatched. The CDR3 runs to 16 residues. CDR1 and CDR2 (germline): MNHEY, SVGEGT. The CDR3 nucleotides are TGTGCCAGCAGTGCTCTAGCGGGGGGGCCGACAGATACGCAGTATTTT. Residues: CASSALAGGPTDTQYF.

This chain links TRBV5-1 with TRBJ2-1; D is perhaps TRBD1 (6 bases). The germline gives CDR1 SGHRS, CDR2 YFSETQ. V gave up 3 bases and J gave up 4 bases, with 14 bases separating them. The CDR3 is 15 amino acids. The CDR3 bases are TGCGCCAGCAGCTGGACCGAGAGGGGGTACAATGAGCAGTTCTTC. Its translation is CASSWTERGYNEQFF.

The chain is built from TRBV19 and TRBJ1-1; 7 bases align to TRBD1. Trimming removed 9 bases from V and 0 bases from J; junction bases left unmatched: 10. The CDR3 totals 15 residues. Germline V gene sequence: CDR1 LNHDA, CDR2 SQIVND (reference sequence). CDR3 in amino acids: CASEDYRGMNTEAFF. The CDR3 coding sequence is TGTGCCAGCGAGGATTACAGGGGAATGAACACTGAAGCTTTCTTT. Full variable domain (remainder filled in from reference TRBV19 and TRBJ1-1): DGGITQSPKYLFRKEGQNVTLSCEQNLNHDAMYWYRQDPGQGLRLIYYSQIVNDFQKGDIAEGYSVSREKKESFPLTVTSAQKNPTAFYLCASEDYRGMNTEAFFGQGTRLTVV.